This T cell receptor beta chain is from a study of T and B cells in COVID-19 patients (dated by TCRdb to the early 2020s). Regarding the complete study: Using TRB and IGH repertoire sequencing of peripheral blood, the study characterized adaptive immunity in COVID-19 patients who had active infection or had recovered. A recovered cohort included over 15 patients who provided roughly 20 samples, and most of these patients had mild to moderate COVID-19 treated on an outpatient basis. Median age was approximately 35 years in the recovered cohort versus about 68 years in the active-infection cohort. In the active-infection cohort, three fifths of the roughly 20 patients were critically ill and required mechanical ventilation or ECMO. In the active-infection cohort, about 90% of the 20 patients had comorbidities linked to unfavorable COVID-19 outcome. Over 7 million TCR sequences were analysed from a TCR and BCR sequence repository that comprised fewer than 45 patients and 55 to 75 time points. Two patients were in both the active and recovered cohorts because samples existed from active disease and from after recovery. For the repertoire analyses, the comparison was an age-matched reference group of roughly 40 healthy donors who were negative for COVID-19 antibodies. As many as 9 follow-up blood samples were taken per patient, and some of the samples covered different disease stages within the same individual. The paper's findings and limits, for the study overall: The recovered cohort had approximately 2,200 exclusive TCR clusters, including some 31 low-pGen clusters. The reported TCR clusters were stated to require prospective validation before clinical use. The cohort was considered too small for HLA contributions to COVID-19 susceptibility or severity to be assessed. TRB repertoires were found to be highly clonal in active COVID-19, whereas diversity and richness at recovery were found to rise above healthy donor levels. Blood samples obtained from mildly ill patients during symptoms, as well as early samples obtained from severe cases, were available only in scarce numbers. Patients with COVID-19 were reported to show strongly skewed TRBV/TRBJ gene usage. Specific T cell subsets (CD4+/Treg/CD8+) and sorted SARS-CoV-2-responsive or tetramer+ T cells had not yet been sequenced, with those experiments still ongoing.

This clonotype was counted a few times. Its target antigen remains unknown. Per-base qualities were not stored, and no clone one base away is much larger. These reads were obtained on an Illumina MiSeq. Multiplex PCR with BIOMED2 TRB-A/B primer pools was used to amplify TRB rearrangements. Illumina-compatible adapters and 7-nucleotide sample barcodes were attached to the amplicons in two consecutive PCRs. All library PCRs used Phusion HS II polymerase. The amplicons were purified from gel with the NucleoSpin Gel and PCR Clean-up kit, measured on Qubit, and then pooled at 3.5 to 4 nM. Before Illumina next-generation sequencing, the quality of the amplicon pool was assessed on an Agilent 2100 Bioanalyzer. For the original study's pipeline: Annotation of TRB rearrangements was done in MiXCR 3.0.8 with the default MiXCR reference library. Non-productive reads and sequences with fewer than 2 reads were removed, and every unique CDR3 nucleotide sequence was treated as one clone. R 3.5.1 was used to calculate clonality, diversity, richness and V-J gene usage. TCR clustering by CDR3 similarity used GLIPH2, with generation probabilities calculated by OLGA. Only GLIPH2 clusters with at least four unique TCR clonotypes present in at least three individuals were retained. TCRdb passed the public sequencing reads through fastp at Q25 and MiXCR, retaining productive beta sequences. All rows with the same CDR3 protein become a single entry with the most common DNA and genes. TCRdb's processing, not the study's, gives the V and J calls here. Present in this sample are more than 12,000 distinct CDR3 sequences, around 30% of which were seen just once. The ten biggest clones cover 1.2% of the sample.

Compared with germline, V lacks 4 bases and J lacks 6 bases; bases without a gene match: 14. Measured from the cysteine to the phenylalanine, the CDR3 is 17 residues long. The only DNA kept is the CDR3, 51 bases in frame from the first base. The CDR1 and CDR2 encoded by the germline V gene are SGHDT and YYEEEE. TRB repertoires were amplified from 250-500 ng of genomic DNA extracted from blood. Source material: blood. The sequence derives from a human donor who had recovered from COVID-19. The chain links TRBV5-6 with TRBJ1-4, and 8 bases in between align with TRBD1. Read as DNA, the sequence is TGTGCCAGCAGCCGATTCCCAGGGGGCGCCTGGGATGAAAAACTGTTTTTT. This sequence encodes CASSRFPGGAWDEKLFF.